Following are 29 T cell receptor beta chains from one sample sequenced in a study of blood T cell repertoires in COVID-19. Here immunoSEQ multiplex PCR was the method, and the copy in TCRdb shows in-frame clones only, minus some. Altogether about 110,000 clones are present, over 75% being singletons, with the ten largest covering more than 20%. The sequencing input was peripheral blood. The source of these receptors is a man in his 70s with active or convalescent COVID-19.

This clone was recorded a few times. The chain combines TRBV28 with TRBJ1-2; D is undetermined. V was pared by 3 bases and J by 0 bases, with 11 bases between. Germline V gene data show CDR1 as MDHEN and CDR2 as SYDVKM. CDR3 size: 15 residues. The CDR3: CASSLIQESNYGYTF. CDR3 in DNA: TGTGCCAGCAGTTTGATCCAGGAATCTAACTATGGCTACACCTTC.

The chain is built from TRBV2 and TRBJ1-1; a weak D match, TRBD1 (5 bases). Trimming pared 3 bases from V and 2 bases from J, leaving 7 bases between. Germline lookup yields CDR1 SNHLY and CDR2 FYNNEI. The CDR3 has 13 amino acids. As DNA, the CDR3 is TGTGCCAGCAGTGAGCAGGGAAACACTGAAGCTTTCTTT. Protein: CASSEQGNTEAFF.

The rearrangement uses TRBV14 and TRBJ2-5; D is uncertain. The germline V gene has CDR1 SGHDN and CDR2 FVKESK. Trimming pared 4 bases from V and 0 bases from J, leaving 3 bases between. The CDR3 extends over 12 amino acids. CDR3 amino acids: CASSLNQETQYF. CDR3 sequence (DNA): TGTGCCAGCAGCCTCAACCAAGAGACCCAGTACTTC.

This clone came up once. V is TRBV24-1 and J is TRBJ2-1; D not certain. The V and J ends lost 2 bases and 3 bases respectively, with 13 bases between them. CDR3 length equals 16 residues. CDR1 is KGHDR, CDR2 SFDVKD, per germline. In nucleotides, the CDR3 is TGTGCCACCAGTGATTACCCAGGATTGAGCTACAATGAGCAGTTCTTC. Translating it yields CATSDYPGLSYNEQFF.

This sequence joins TRBV4-2 and TRBJ2-1, with 7 positions matching TRBD2. Trimming took 0 bases from V and 7 from J; bases not matched to a gene: 12. CDR1 is LGHNA and CDR2 is YNFKEQ in the germline V gene. The CDR3 contains 17 residues. Here the CDR3 reads CASSQDSVTGGRNEQFF. In DNA, the CDR3 is TGTGCCAGCAGCCAAGATAGTGTGACGGGAGGACGGAATGAGCAGTTCTTC.

The chain carries TRBV2 and TRBJ2-1; 8 bases are shared with TRBD1. From germline, CDR1 is SNHLY and CDR2 FYNNEI. J gave up 0 bases and V 5 bases, and 3 bases lay outside the gene matches. The CDR3 is 15 amino acids. The CDR3 region has the DNA TGTGCCAGCAGTCTGGACAGGGCCTCCTACAATGAGCAGTTCTTC. This sequence encodes CASSLDRASYNEQFF.

This chain connects TRBV5-6 to TRBJ1-1, with 8 nucleotides matching TRBD1. The CDR3 loop spans 15 amino acids. Germline lookup yields CDR1 SGHDT and CDR2 YYEEEE. After removal of 4 bases from V and 5 bases from J, the junction contained 10 bases not matched to a gene. The CDR3 region is CASSGRWTGRTEAFF. CDR3 nucleotide sequence: TGTGCCAGCAGCGGCCGATGGACAGGGCGGACTGAAGCTTTCTTT.

The chain is built from TRBV20-1 and TRBJ2-3, with D possibly TRBD1 on 5 matching bases. Trimming pared 3 bases from V and 8 bases from J, leaving 9 bases between. The CDR3 is made up of 11 amino acids. The germline gives CDR1 DFQATT, CDR2 SNEGSKA (reference sequence). CDR3 loop: CSASREGTQYF. For the CDR3, the DNA is TGCAGTGCTAGCAGGGAAGGTACGCAGTATTTT.

CDR3 residues: CASAMGLAGVHGPFF. In nucleotides, the CDR3 is TGTGCTAGTGCCATGGGACTAGCGGGAGTTCACGGTCCGTTCTTC. V usage is TRBV12-5 and J usage is TRBJ2-1; 14 bases map to TRBD2. This CDR3 contains 15 residues. With V trimmed by 7 bases and J by 15 bases, 14 bases remained unmatched. In germline, CDR1 is LGHNT, CDR2 FRNRAP.

This clone has a handful of counts. The rearrangement uses TRBV30 and TRBJ2-7; D is ambiguous. V was cut by 4 bases and J by 7 bases, with 14 bases left in between. The CDR3 covers 12 residues. Germline V lookup: CDR1 GTSNPN, CDR2 SVGIG (reference sequence). The CDR3 DNA reads TGTGCCTGGAATCAGGAACCGCAAGAGCAGTACTTC. Its protein product is CAWNQEPQEQYF.

This chain uses TRBV6-5 with TRBJ2-1, with D perhaps matching TRBD2 (6 bases). With 8 bases removed from V and 8 bases from J, the gap between germline ends came to 16 bases. This CDR3 is built from 13 residues. The V gene's germline CDR1 is MNHEY and CDR2 SVGAGI. The DNA for the CDR3 is TGTGCCAGCCGAAACACTAGCTCTTATGAGCAGTTCTTC. Its protein is CASRNTSSYEQFF.

This clone was recorded many times. The chain uses TRBV7-9 and TRBJ1-4, with D perhaps TRBD1 (6 bases). This CDR3 spans 14 amino acids. Germline assignment: CDR1 SEHNR and CDR2 FQNEAQ (reference sequence). The ends were cut back, 2 bases at V and 8 bases at J, with 12 bases in the middle. CDR3 residues: CASSLSRGGEKLFF. The CDR3 nucleotides are TGTGCCAGCAGCTTATCCAGGGGCGGGGAAAAACTGTTTTTT.

The rearrangement uses TRBV5-1 and TRBJ2-7, with TRBD2 matching over 9 bases. The germline V gene encodes CDR1 SGHRS and CDR2 YFSETQ. The length of the CDR3 is 14 residues. The ends lost 7 bases at V and 2 bases at J; junction bases unmatched: 7. CDR3 sequence reads: CASRAAGGPYEQYF. The CDR3 DNA follows: TGCGCCAGCCGGGCGGCGGGAGGGCCCTACGAGCAGTACTTC.

The V and J genes are TRBV5-1 and TRBJ1-1; 8 bases are shared with TRBD1. Germline CDR1 reads SGHRS; CDR2 reads YFSETQ. This CDR3 is 16 amino acids long. With 0 bases clipped from V and 0 bases from J, the junction kept 4 bases outside the gene matches. This chain's CDR3 is CASSLGTGQMNTEAFF. Written as DNA, the CDR3 is TGCGCCAGCAGCTTGGGGACAGGGCAGATGAACACTGAAGCTTTCTTT.

The J gene is TRBJ1-5, the V gene TRBV24-1; D gene uncertain. The CDR3 length is 12 residues. The V end was cut by 9 bases, the J end by 2 bases, with 7 bases between. Germline assignment: CDR1 KGHDR and CDR2 SFDVKD. Here the CDR3 DNA reads TGTGCCACCGGAGGAGGCAATCAGCCCCAGCATTTT. This gives the protein CATGGGNQPQHF.

This chain uses TRBV18 with TRBJ2-1; 11 bases fit TRBD2. Germline V CDR1 and CDR2: KGHSH, LQKENI. After removal of 5 bases from V and 0 bases from J, the junction contained 15 bases not matched to a gene. This CDR3 has 20 amino acids. CDR3 bases: TGTGCCAGCTCAGGGGCCGGGACTAGCGGTAGCCCCAGCTCCTACAATGAGCAGTTCTTC. Translated, it gives CASSGAGTSGSPSSYNEQFF.

This clone was detected only a few times. The gene calls are TRBV5-1 and TRBJ2-1; possible D gene TRBD2, 7 bases. The V gene's germline CDR1 is SGHRS and CDR2 YFSETQ. V lost 1 base and J lost 6, with 20 bases in between. CDR3 length: 17 amino acids. CDR3 nucleotides: TGCGCCAGCAGCTTGATCGCGGGGGCGAGGAGGCTCAATGAGCAGTTCTTC. Amino acids: CASSLIAGARRLNEQFF.

Only a few counts were recorded for this clone. V and J are TRBV4-2 and TRBJ2-1; 7 bases line up with TRBD2. The V and J ends lost 4 bases and 0 bases, in that order; junction bases with no gene match: 9. This CDR3 spans 17 amino acids. Germline CDR1 and CDR2: LGHNA and YNFKEQ. This chain's CDR3 is CASSPGLAVDSYNEQFF. In DNA form, the CDR3 reads TGTGCCAGCAGCCCGGGGCTAGCGGTGGACTCCTACAATGAGCAGTTCTTC.

In this sample, this clone turned up once. The chain combines TRBV19 with TRBJ2-3, with D possibly being TRBD2 (6 bases). This CDR3 has 16 residues. Trimming shortened V by 4 bases and J by 3 bases, and 17 bases separated the two germline ends. Germline assignment: CDR1 LNHDA and CDR2 SQIVND (reference sequence). The CDR3 sequence is CASSKTSLRVTDTQYF. Here the CDR3 DNA reads TGTGCCAGTAGTAAGACTAGTCTAAGGGTTACAGATACGCAGTATTTT.

This clone was counted only a few times. The chain carries TRBV19 and TRBJ1-6, with D tentatively TRBD1 (6 bases). Germline V gives CDR1 LNHDA, CDR2 SQIVND (reference sequence). This CDR3 spans 16 amino acids. V dropped 3 bases and J dropped 7 bases, with 16 bases sitting between them. The chain's CDR3 is CASSMETGGINSPLHF. The CDR3 DNA sequence: TGTGCCAGTAGTATGGAGACAGGAGGAATAAATTCACCCCTCCACTTT.

The genes are TRBV5-1 and TRBJ2-3; 10 nucleotides agree with TRBD2. V was clipped by 4 bases and J by 4 bases; unmatched bases: 6. Germline lookup yields CDR1 SGHRS and CDR2 YFSETQ. This CDR3 is 15 amino acids long. The CDR3 bases are TGCGCCAGCAGCCGGCTAGCGGGAGAGGCAGATACGCAGTATTTT. Protein product: CASSRLAGEADTQYF. Full variable domain (remainder filled in from reference TRBV5-1 and TRBJ2-3): KAGVTQTPRYLIKTRGQQVTLSCSPISGHRSVSWYQQTPGQGLQFLFEYFSETQRNKGNFPGRFSGRQFSNSRSEMNVSTLELGDSALYLCASSRLAGEADTQYFGPGTRLTVL.

A single count supports this clone. The chain combines TRBV7-7 with TRBJ2-2; 13 positions match TRBD2. This CDR3 has 15 amino acids. CDR1 and CDR2 (germline): SSHAT, FNYEAQ (reference sequence). CDR3 DNA sequence: TGTGCTAGCTCCCCCGGGACTAGCGGGGTCGGGGAGCTGTTTTTT. Protein: CASSPGTSGVGELFF.

The gene calls are TRBV18 and TRBJ1-3, with a possible D match to TRBD1 (5 bases). V was shortened by 6 bases and J by 0 bases, with 15 bases between the two germline ends. The CDR3 consists of 16 residues. Germline CDR1 KGHSH, CDR2 LQKENI. Here the CDR3 reads CASSAYGTISGNTIYF. The CDR3 bases are TGTGCCAGCTCCGCCTATGGGACTATCTCTGGAAACACCATATATTTT.

This chain uses TRBV7-8 with TRBJ2-3; D remains unclear. The ends were cut back, 1 base at V and 5 bases at J, with 10 bases in the middle. This CDR3 has 14 amino acids. Looked up from germline, CDR1 is SGHVS and CDR2 is FQNEAQ. The CDR3 loop reads CASSLGNGLDTQYF. The CDR3 DNA reads as TGTGCCAGCAGCTTAGGAAATGGGCTAGATACGCAGTATTTT. Supplemented by reference TRBV7-8 and TRBJ2-3, the full variable domain reads GAGVSQSPRYKVAKRGQDVALRCDPISGHVSLFWYQQALGQGPEFLTYFQNEAQLDKSGLPSDRFFAERPEGSVSTLKIQRTQQEDSAVYLCASSLGNGLDTQYFGPGTRLTVL.

The gene calls are TRBV5-1 and TRBJ1-3; TRBD1 agrees at 9 bases. Germline values: CDR1 SGHRS, CDR2 YFSETQ. The CDR3 consists of 17 residues. Trimming cost V 0 bases and J 2 bases; bases outside gene matches: 6. CDR3 in amino acids: CASSLVQQGAAGNTIYF. In DNA form, the CDR3 reads TGCGCCAGCAGCTTGGTTCAACAGGGGGCAGCTGGAAACACCATATATTTT.

CDR3 region: CASSTGQGAFNSPLHF. In nucleotides, the CDR3 is TGTGCCAGCAGCACGGGACAGGGGGCATTTAATTCACCCCTCCACTTT. The J gene is TRBJ1-6, the V gene TRBV5-4; 12 nucleotides line up with TRBD1. In germline, CDR1 is SGHNT, CDR2 YYREEE (reference sequence). V trimming: 4 bases; J trimming: 6 bases; junction bases outside the gene matches: 5. The CDR3 has 16 amino acids.

The chain combines TRBV5-1 with TRBJ2-3, with 7 bases that match TRBD2. The CDR3 consists of 15 residues. V shed 2 bases, J shed 3 bases, and the junction held 6 bases outside the gene matches. The germline V gene has CDR1 SGHRS and CDR2 YFSETQ. The CDR3 here is CASSLAGGRTDTQYF. CDR3 sequence (DNA): TGCGCCAGCAGCTTAGCGGGCGGGAGAACAGATACGCAGTATTTT.

The rearrangement links TRBV5-1 to TRBJ2-1; D might be TRBD2 (6 bases). Germline V CDR1 and CDR2: SGHRS, YFSETQ. The V and J ends lost 5 bases and 8 bases respectively, with 14 bases between them. This CDR3 contains 13 residues. In nucleotides, the CDR3 is TGCGCCAGCAGACCTACAGCGGGCCATGAGCAGTTCTTC. Protein product: CASRPTAGHEQFF.

The chain couples TRBV10-3 to TRBJ2-1; 7 nucleotides line up with TRBD1. Unmatched junction bases numbered 3, after V lost 4 bases and J lost 0 bases. Germline assignment: CDR1 ENHRY and CDR2 SYGVKD. CDR3 length: 15 residues. CDR3 residues: CAISAGTVSYNEQFF. In nucleotides, the CDR3 is TGTGCCATCAGTGCCGGGACAGTCTCCTACAATGAGCAGTTCTTC.